There are a few counts of the clone carrying this TCR beta chain. The target antigen is unknown. This record comes from a study of cytomegalovirus exposure and HLA in healthy donors. The PCR made use of 60 Vbeta and 13 Jbeta primers. Sequencing used immunoSEQ multiplex PCR; TCRdb keeps in-frame clones, though not all of them. The sample yields some 120,000 clones, 70% seen once. CDR3 length equals 14 residues. Trimming took 5 bases from V and 2 from J; bases not matched to a gene: 2. Germline-derived CDR1 and CDR2 are SNHLY and FYNNEI. Study-wide results and limits: A later analysis found most CMV-associated TCR beta chains apparently HLA-restricted. In a later analysis, at a false discovery rate of 0.05, 15,000 to 20,000 TCR beta sequences were associated with HLA alleles. Solely CMV serostatus was available to characterize immune exposure.

Sequencing was done on a sample of PBMCs. V gene TRBV2 combines with J gene TRBJ2-5; 10 bases align to TRBD1. The origin of this receptor is a man aged 25 to 40 in good health and CMV-seropositive. CDR3 in DNA: TGTGCCAGCAGTAGGACAGGGGGGCAAGAGACCCAGTACTTC. Translated, it gives CASSRTGGQETQYF.